Listed here are 14 T cell receptor beta chains from one sample, sequenced in a study of shared clonotypes between healthy human individuals. The method was immunoSEQ multiplex PCR; TCRdb's version includes in-frame clones alone and lacks a portion of them. This sample yields about 1.1 million clones, of which approximately 80% are seen a single time; 0.7% to 0.95% belongs to the top ten. The sequencing input was memory CD4+ T cells from PBMCs. Subset in this sample: CD45RA-negative fraction. These receptor sequences come from a man aged 18 to 30 in good health. Some clones in this sample may be carry-over from other donors' samples.

CDR3: CASDTVGVEQYF. CDR3 nucleotide sequence: TGTGCCAGTGACACTGTCGGGGTCGAGCAGTACTTC. V gene TRBV28 combines with J gene TRBJ2-7; possibly TRBD2 for D (5 bases). Germline V lookup: CDR1 MDHEN, CDR2 SYDVKM. V was trimmed by 9 bases and J by 6 bases, leaving 15 bases between them. The CDR3 has 12 amino acids.

This clone has only a few counts. The chain is built from TRBV7-8 and TRBJ1-4, with unresolved D. This CDR3 is 13 amino acids long. V was trimmed by 3 bases and J by 4 bases, leaving 6 bases between them. CDR1 is SGHVS, CDR2 FQNEAQ, per germline. CDR3 sequence reads: CASSFGLNEKLFF. The CDR3 bases are TGTGCCAGCAGCTTTGGGCTTAATGAAAAACTGTTTTTT.

This clone was found a few times. This sequence joins TRBV7-6 and TRBJ2-5; 8 bases fit TRBD2. CDR1 is SGHVS and CDR2 is FNYEAQ in the germline V gene. V lost 7 bases and J lost 4; bases outside the gene matches: 5. The CDR3 is 13 residues long. The CDR3 DNA reads as TGTGCCAGCAACTACCTAGCGGGAGAGACCCAGTACTTC. Residues: CASNYLAGETQYF. The whole variable domain, remainder taken from reference TRBV7-6 and TRBJ2-5, is GAGVSQSPRYKVTKRGQDVALRCDPISGHVSLYWYRQALGQGPEFLTYFNYEAQQDKSGLPNDRFSAERPEGSISTLTIQRTEQRDSAMYRCASNYLAGETQYFGPGTRLLVL.

The V gene is TRBV29-1, the J gene TRBJ1-1; no reliable D call. The CDR3 is 10 residues long. V lost 4 bases, J lost 4 bases, and 4 bases lay in between. Germline CDR1 reads SQVTM; CDR2 reads ANQGSEA. For the CDR3, the DNA is TGCAGCGTTGCAGGCACTGAAGCTTTCTTT. Translating it yields CSVAGTEAFF. The full variable domain, completed using reference TRBV29-1 and TRBJ1-1, is SAVISQKPSRDICQRGTSLTIQCQVDSQVTMMFWYRQQPGQSLTLIATANQGSEATYESGFVIDKFPISRPNLTFSTLTVSNMSPEDSSIYLCSVAGTEAFFGQGTRLTVV.

V and J are TRBV5-1 and TRBJ1-1; D is uncertain. The CDR3 spans 15 residues. Germline V gene sequence: CDR1 SGHRS, CDR2 YFSETQ. V was pared by 7 bases and J by 1 base, with 17 bases between. For the CDR3, the DNA is TGCGCCAGCTCACCCGGCGCGACTTCGAACACTGAAGCTTTCTTT. This codes for CASSPGATSNTEAFF.

The chain employs TRBV10-3 and TRBJ2-1; 10 bases align to TRBD2. This CDR3 is built from 15 residues. V lost 3 bases, J lost 4 bases, and 3 bases stayed unmatched. CDR1 is ENHRY, CDR2 SYGVKD, per germline. The CDR3 coding sequence is TGTGCCATCAGTGAAGGACTAGCGGTTTACAATGAGCAGTTCTTC. This codes for CAISEGLAVYNEQFF.

The rearrangement joins TRBV11-3 to TRBJ2-3; perhaps TRBD1 as D (6 bases). There are 15 residues in the CDR3. CDR1 SGHNT and CDR2 YENEEA come from the germline V gene. Trimming pared 1 base from V and 4 bases from J, leaving 12 bases between. CDR3 amino acids: CASSLAGESADTQYF. In DNA, the CDR3 is TGTGCCAGCAGCTTAGCAGGGGAGTCCGCAGATACGCAGTATTTT.

CDR3 residues: CASRIGRNTGELFF. For the CDR3, the DNA is TGTGCCAGCAGGATCGGGCGTAACACCGGGGAGCTGTTTTTT. V is TRBV11-3 and J is TRBJ2-2; D is unclear. Per the germline V gene, CDR1 is SGHNT and CDR2 is YENEEA. Trimming took 6 bases from V and 2 from J, leaving 10 bases between them. This CDR3 is 14 amino acids long.

This clone was picked up a small number of times. CDR3 DNA: TGTGCCATCACTGACCCCTACAATGAGCAGTTCTTC. It translates to CAITDPYNEQFF. V usage is TRBV10-3 and J usage is TRBJ2-1; no reliable D call. V shed 7 bases and J shed 2 bases, with 6 bases lying between them. Germline V CDR1 and CDR2: ENHRY, SYGVKD. There are 12 residues in the CDR3.

Many counts were recorded for this clone. The chain uses TRBV21-1 and TRBJ2-7. TRBV21-1 has pseudogene status. The CDR3 runs 17 residues. The CDR3 coding sequence is TGTGCCAGCAGCAAAGAGCGCAACGGACGGCTTGGAGACGAGCAGTACTTC. Translated: CASSKERNGRLGDEQYF.

The chain employs TRBV19 and TRBJ2-3; D is possibly TRBD1 (6 bases). Trimming stripped 5 bases from V and 4 bases from J, with 13 bases between. The CDR3 extends over 14 amino acids. CDR1 is LNHDA, CDR2 SQIVND, per germline (reference sequence). CDR3 bases: TGTGCCAGTAGTGCCCCCGAGGGGGCAGATACGCAGTATTTT. Translated: CASSAPEGADTQYF.

The J gene is TRBJ2-7, the V gene TRBV7-7; 8 nucleotides line up with TRBD1. Germline CDR1 SSHAT, CDR2 FNYEAQ (reference sequence). With V trimmed by 4 bases and J by 6 bases, 5 bases remained unmatched. The CDR3 covers 13 residues. The chain's CDR3 is CASSSSDRGEQYF. Here the CDR3 DNA reads TGTGCCAGCAGCTCTTCTGACAGGGGCGAGCAGTACTTC. Full variable domain (remainder filled in from reference TRBV7-7 and TRBJ2-7): GAGVSQSPRYKVTKRGQDVTLRCDPISSHATLYWYQQALGQGPEFLTYFNYEAQPDKSGLPSDRFSAERPEGSISTLTIQRTEQRDSAMYRCASSSSDRGEQYFGPGTRLTVT.

Note on this clone: The same CDR3 arises from other DNA sequences in this sample as well. This rearrangement joins TRBV6-6 to TRBJ2-7; D unresolved. V was trimmed by 3 bases and J by 4 bases, leaving 4 bases between them. Germline values: CDR1 MNHNY, CDR2 SVGAGI (reference sequence). The CDR3 contains 11 residues. CDR3 bases: TGTGCCAGCAGTTATACATACGAGCAGTACTTC. This codes for CASSYTYEQYF.

This chain connects TRBV10-3 to TRBJ1-3, with D hard to call. The germline gives CDR1 ENHRY, CDR2 SYGVKD. V lost 6 bases, J lost 4 bases, and 13 bases lay in between. The CDR3 runs 14 residues. DNA for the CDR3: TGTGCCATCAGGGCAGTTGGAGCGGGAAACACCATATATTTT. Protein product: CAIRAVGAGNTIYF.